The 32 T cell receptor beta chains below come from one sample, sequenced in a study of blood T cell repertoires in COVID-19. Data came from immunoSEQ multiplex PCR; TCRdb stores just in-frame clones and leaves some out. The repertoire consists of hundreds of thousands of clones, with over 70% occurring once and the leading ten covering 8% to 9.5%. Sample: peripheral blood. The receptors were gathered from a human donor in a cohort sampled during active COVID-19.

The chain couples TRBV19 to TRBJ2-5, with D perhaps matching TRBD1 (6 bases). Germline V gene sequence: CDR1 LNHDA, CDR2 SQIVND (reference sequence). The CDR3 length is 14 residues. Deletions cut 6 bases from V and 2 bases from J, with 13 bases between. In nucleotides, the CDR3 is TGTGCCAGTAGCCGACAGGAGATACAAGAGACCCAGTACTTC. Translation gives CASSRQEIQETQYF.

This clone has at least ten counts. This chain links TRBV4-1 with TRBJ2-1; TRBD2 might be the D (5 bases). This CDR3 has 16 residues. Trimming removed 4 bases at V and 3 bases at J, with 16 bases between. CDR1 is MGHRA, CDR2 YSYEKL, per germline. The CDR3 is CASSRSRGSDYNEQFF. CDR3 coding DNA: TGCGCCAGCAGCCGATCTCGAGGGAGCGACTACAATGAGCAGTTCTTC.

This chain connects TRBV2 to TRBJ1-1; D remains unclear. The germline V gene encodes CDR1 SNHLY and CDR2 FYNNEI. The CDR3 loop spans 13 amino acids. Trimming left V 4 bases short and J 4 bases short, with 10 bases between. The CDR3 sequence: CASSVGASTEAFF. In DNA form, the CDR3 reads TGTGCCAGCAGTGTGGGCGCGAGCACTGAAGCTTTCTTT.

This clone came up once. The CDR3 sequence is CASSFTAGGPYEQYF. The DNA for the CDR3 is TGTGCCAGCAGCTTCACAGCGGGGGGGCCCTACGAGCAGTACTTC. This chain connects TRBV27 to TRBJ2-7; 10 positions agree with TRBD2. The V and J ends lost 6 bases and 2 bases, in that order; junction bases with no gene match: 7. The CDR3 is 15 amino acids. The V gene's germline CDR1 is MNHEY and CDR2 SMNVEV (reference sequence).

In nucleotides, the CDR3 is TGTGCCAGCAGCTTAGTACAGGCCCGTCCACAGCATTTT. It codes for CASSLVQARPQHF. The V and J genes are TRBV7-2 and TRBJ1-5, with D tentatively TRBD1 (5 bases). The CDR3 consists of 13 residues. Trimming took 1 base from V and 13 from J, leaving 14 bases between them. Looked up from germline, CDR1 is SGHTA and CDR2 is FQGNSA.

The chain is built from TRBV7-2 and TRBJ2-1; 10 positions match TRBD2. In germline, CDR1 is SGHTA, CDR2 FQGNSA. The ends lost 2 bases at V and 5 bases at J; junction bases unmatched: 9. The CDR3 has 17 amino acids. The CDR3 loop reads CASSLTYRTSGDNEQFF. The CDR3 nucleotides are TGTGCCAGCAGCTTAACTTACCGTACTAGCGGGGACAATGAGCAGTTCTTC.

This chain joins TRBV5-1 and TRBJ2-7; 7 positions agree with TRBD2. With V trimmed by 0 bases and J by 4 bases, 13 bases remained unmatched. CDR3 size: 17 residues. From germline, CDR1 is SGHRS and CDR2 YFSETQ. Here the CDR3 reads CASSLAVGSGGFYEQYF. The DNA of the CDR3 is TGCGCCAGCAGCTTGGCCGTGGGCTCGGGGGGTTTTTACGAGCAGTACTTC.

DNA for the CDR3: TGTGCCAGCAATCATAAAAGGGGGTACGAGCAGTACTTC. Encoded protein: CASNHKRGYEQYF. The rearrangement links TRBV21-1 to TRBJ2-7; TRBD1 reflects the table's D call only, with no check against the DNA. TRBV21-1 is noted as a pseudogene. The CDR3 is 13 amino acids.

This rearrangement joins TRBV27 to TRBJ1-3, with D unclear. The CDR3 has 18 residues. The germline CDR1 and CDR2 sequences are MNHEY and SMNVEV (reference sequence). The germline V and J ends were trimmed by 2 bases and 0 bases, with 17 bases remaining between them. This CDR3 is CASSLNIGGLSSGNTIYF. The CDR3 nucleotides read TGTGCCAGCAGTTTAAACATCGGCGGCCTGAGCTCTGGAAACACCATATATTTT.

Only one count was recorded for this clone. The chain uses TRBV19 and TRBJ2-7, with 9 bases aligning to TRBD2. The V segment lost 5 bases and the J segment 5 bases; nucleotides outside the gene matches: 10. CDR3 length: 15 residues. Germline values: CDR1 LNHDA, CDR2 SQIVND (reference sequence). The chain's CDR3 is CASSPPGREGDEQYF. CDR3 nucleotide sequence: TGTGCCAGTAGTCCCCCCGGGCGGGAGGGCGACGAGCAGTACTTC.

This rearrangement joins TRBV28 to TRBJ2-7; D remains ambiguous. Germline loops: CDR1 MDHEN, CDR2 SYDVKM. The CDR3 totals 14 residues. V shed 6 bases and J shed 7 bases, with 19 bases lying between them. The CDR3 coding sequence is TGTGCCAGCAGAACACCCTCGACTGCGGCTGAGCAGTACTTC. Its protein product is CASRTPSTAAEQYF.

The rearrangement links TRBV5-6 to TRBJ2-7; no clear D. Germline V CDR1 and CDR2: SGHDT, YYEEEE. V dropped 1 base and J dropped 6 bases, with 5 bases sitting between them. CDR3 length: 11 amino acids. This CDR3 reads CASSLTGEQYF. The CDR3 DNA follows: TGTGCCAGCAGCTTGACGGGCGAGCAGTACTTC.

This clone was observed a single time. This rearrangement joins TRBV9 to TRBJ2-7; D is unresolved. CDR3 length equals 14 residues. V lost 0 bases and J lost 4, with 11 bases in between. In germline, CDR1 is SGDLS, CDR2 YYNGEE. CDR3 in DNA: TGTGCCAGCAGCGTAGTACCTAGTACTTACGAGCAGTACTTC. Protein sequence: CASSVVPSTYEQYF. Based on the CDR3 plus reference TRBV9 and TRBJ2-7, the full variable domain is DSGVTQTPKHLITATGQRVTLRCSPRSGDLSVYWYQQSLDQGLQFLIQYYNGEERAKGNILERFSAQQFPDLHSELNLSSLELGDSALYFCASSVVPSTYEQYFGPGTRLTVT.

The chain carries TRBV28 and TRBJ2-7, with D perhaps TRBD1 (5 bases). CDR1 is MDHEN, CDR2 SYDVKM, per germline. V lost 6 bases and J 5 bases, leaving 14 bases between the germline ends. The CDR3 extends over 13 amino acids. The DNA of the CDR3 is TGTGCCAGCAGCACCAGGGTTCCCAACGAGCAGTACTTC. Residues: CASSTRVPNEQYF.

The rearrangement joins TRBV2 to TRBJ2-2, with D maybe TRBD1 (5 bases). CDR1 and CDR2 (germline): SNHLY, FYNNEI. Trimming pared 7 bases from V and 1 base from J, leaving 13 bases between. There are 15 residues in the CDR3. CDR3 amino acids: CASTLGDRNTGELFF. The DNA for the CDR3 is TGTGCCAGCACCCTCGGAGACAGGAACACCGGGGAGCTGTTTTTT.

V gene TRBV15 combines with J gene TRBJ1-2; a weak D match, TRBD1 (5 bases). CDR1 and CDR2 from the germline V gene are LNHNV and YYDKDF (reference sequence). V lost 5 bases, J lost 7 bases, and 11 bases lay in between. This CDR3 region has 12 residues. CDR3 nucleotide sequence: TGTGCCACCAGCGGTCGGGACTCTGGCTACACCTTC. It codes for CATSGRDSGYTF.

This chain uses TRBV6-2 or TRBV6-3 with TRBJ2-1; 11 nucleotides agree with TRBD2. V was pared by 3 bases and J by 0 bases, with 1 base of the junction left unmatched. Per the germline V gene, CDR1 is MNHEY and CDR2 is SVGEGT. This CDR3 has 16 residues. The CDR3 region is CASSYSGGASYNEQFF. In DNA, the CDR3 is TGTGCCAGCAGTTATAGCGGGGGGGCCTCCTACAATGAGCAGTTCTTC.

This chain uses TRBV5-8 with TRBJ1-6; the match to TRBD1 covers 7 bases. CDR1 is SGHTS, CDR2 YDEGEE, per germline. The CDR3 is 15 residues long. Trimming cost V 0 bases and J 5 bases; bases outside gene matches: 2. This chain's CDR3 is CASSLGDRDNSPLHF. CDR3 DNA: TGTGCCAGCAGCTTGGGGGACAGAGATAATTCACCCCTCCACTTT.

The V and J genes are TRBV7-9 and TRBJ2-3; 10 nucleotides agree with TRBD1. The V segment lost 2 bases and the J segment 5 bases; nucleotides outside the gene matches: 7. There are 16 residues in the CDR3. Germline CDR1 SEHNR, CDR2 FQNEAQ (reference sequence). The CDR3 DNA reads as TGTGCCAGCAGCTTAAGTTTGGACAGGGGGGTAGATACGCAGTATTTT. Encoded protein: CASSLSLDRGVDTQYF.

This rearrangement joins TRBV12-3 or TRBV12-4 to TRBJ1-6, with D tentatively TRBD1 (6 bases). The V end was cut by 1 base, the J end by 14 bases, with 12 bases between. The CDR3 totals 13 residues. DNA of the CDR3: TGTGCCAGCAGTTTAGTACAGGGTGCATCCCTCCACTTT. Its translation is CASSLVQGASLHF.

The rearrangement links TRBV6-5 to TRBJ1-5, with TRBD1 matching 10 bases. Germline V lookup: CDR1 MNHEY, CDR2 SVGAGI. The CDR3 is 15 residues long. Germline trimming cut 6 bases from V and 7 bases from J; bases unmatched to any gene: 9. The CDR3 sequence is CASRLGQGSWQPQHF. The DNA for the CDR3 is TGTGCCAGCAGATTGGGACAGGGGTCATGGCAGCCCCAGCATTTT.

On this clone: The identical CDR3 is also encoded by other nucleotide sequences in the sample. This chain joins TRBV5-1 and TRBJ1-1; 7 positions agree with TRBD1. V was clipped by 4 bases and J by 1 base; unmatched bases: 4. From germline, CDR1 is SGHRS and CDR2 YFSETQ. The CDR3 runs to 14 residues. This CDR3 reads CASSLWTGNTEAFF. In nucleotides, the CDR3 is TGCGCCAGCAGCCTATGGACAGGGAACACTGAAGCTTTCTTT.

This sequence joins TRBV18 and TRBJ2-3, with D perhaps TRBD2 (7 bases). This CDR3 is built from 15 residues. V shed 3 bases and J shed 0 bases, with 10 bases lying between them. From germline, CDR1 is KGHSH and CDR2 LQKENI. CDR3 in DNA: TGTGCCAGCTCACCTCGGGGGGCAAGCACAGATACGCAGTATTTT. This translates into CASSPRGASTDTQYF.

The chain links TRBV6-5 to TRBJ2-3, with D perhaps matching TRBD1 (6 bases). V lost 8 bases and J lost 2, with 14 bases in between. In germline, CDR1 is MNHEY, CDR2 SVGAGI. This CDR3 contains 14 residues. The CDR3 here is CASFLDSNTDTQYF. The CDR3 nucleotides read TGTGCCAGCTTTCTGGACAGCAACACAGATACGCAGTATTTT.

The sample holds one count of this clone. The chain is built from TRBV19 and TRBJ2-3; 9 positions match TRBD2. V trimming: 5 bases; J trimming: 0 bases; junction bases outside the gene matches: 0. The germline CDR1 and CDR2 sequences are LNHDA and SQIVND (reference sequence). This CDR3 is 14 amino acids long. The CDR3 protein is CASSAGGSTDTQYF. In DNA form, the CDR3 reads TGTGCCAGTAGTGCGGGAGGGAGCACAGATACGCAGTATTTT.

The chain uses TRBV9 and TRBJ1-6; D call uncertain. The CDR3 is made up of 15 amino acids. Trimming took off 0 bases at V and 10 bases at J, with 14 bases between the two ends. Germline V gives CDR1 SGDLS, CDR2 YYNGEE. The CDR3 DNA follows: TGTGCCAGCAGCGTAGCGGGGTTCGCGTTATCACCCCTCCACTTT. Translating it yields CASSVAGFALSPLHF.

The rearrangement uses TRBV5-6 and TRBJ1-2, with D possibly matching TRBD1 (6 bases). V lost 4 bases and J lost 2, with 9 bases in between. Germline V gene lookup returns CDR1 SGHDT and CDR2 YYEEEE. The CDR3 is 13 residues long. CDR3 nucleotide sequence: TGTGCCAGCAGCCCGGACAGAAACTATGGCTACACCTTC. Translating it yields CASSPDRNYGYTF.

This sequence joins TRBV28 and TRBJ2-1; 8 nucleotides line up with TRBD1. V was clipped by 6 bases and J by 9 bases; unmatched bases: 10. Germline values: CDR1 MDHEN, CDR2 SYDVKM. The CDR3 loop spans 14 amino acids. CDR3 loop: CASRRQGMYGEQFF. The CDR3 DNA sequence: TGTGCCAGCAGGAGACAGGGGATGTACGGTGAGCAGTTCTTC. Variable domain in full (rest from reference TRBV28 and TRBJ2-1): DVKVTQSSRYLVKRTGEKVFLECVQDMDHENMFWYRQDPGLGLRLIYFSYDVKMKEKGDIPEGYSVSREKKERFSLILESASTNQTSMYLCASRRQGMYGEQFFGPGTRLTVL.

The V gene is TRBV25-1, the J gene TRBJ2-3; tentative D call: TRBD2 (5 bases). The CDR3 covers 13 residues. The germline gives CDR1 MGHDK, CDR2 SYGVNS. The V end lost 2 bases, the J end lost 6 bases, and 9 bases lay between the germline ends. The CDR3 DNA follows: TGTGCCAGCAGTGAAGGTGGGGAGGATACGCAGTATTTT. Encoded protein: CASSEGGEDTQYF.

The V call is TRBV9, the J call TRBJ2-1, with 10 bases identical to TRBD2. V lost 4 bases, J lost 5 bases, and 6 bases stayed unmatched. The CDR3 loop spans 15 amino acids. The germline V gene encodes CDR1 SGDLS and CDR2 YYNGEE. CDR3 nucleotide sequence: TGTGCCAGCAGCCTCCGACTAGCGGGCAACAATGAGCAGTTCTTC. This translates into CASSLRLAGNNEQFF.

Regarding this clone: Germline is not matched at one junction end, which may reflect a read error. V is TRBV12-5 and J is TRBJ1-2; tentatively, D is TRBD1 (5 bases). Germline-derived CDR1 and CDR2 are LGHNT and FRNRAP. The CDR3 loop spans 14 amino acids. CDR3 protein: CARGWDGGDRGYTF. The CDR3 DNA is TGTGCTAGGGGTTGGGACGGGGGGGACCGTGGCTACACCTTC.

The chain uses TRBV7-9 and TRBJ2-5, with D possibly being TRBD1 (5 bases). The CDR3 is 14 residues long. The germline V gene has CDR1 SEHNR and CDR2 FQNEAQ (reference sequence). V was clipped by 2 bases and J by 5 bases, with 12 bases between them. In nucleotides, the CDR3 is TGTGCCAGCAGCTTAACTCAGGGTTGGGAGACCCAGTACTTC. It yields the protein CASSLTQGWETQYF. Looking up the rest from reference TRBV7-9 and TRBJ2-5 gives the full variable domain: DTGVSQNPRHKITKRGQNVTFRCDPISEHNRLYWYRQTLGQGPEFLTYFQNEAQLEKSRLLSDRFSAERPKGSFSTLEIQRTEQGDSAMYLCASSLTQGWETQYFGPGTRLLVL.